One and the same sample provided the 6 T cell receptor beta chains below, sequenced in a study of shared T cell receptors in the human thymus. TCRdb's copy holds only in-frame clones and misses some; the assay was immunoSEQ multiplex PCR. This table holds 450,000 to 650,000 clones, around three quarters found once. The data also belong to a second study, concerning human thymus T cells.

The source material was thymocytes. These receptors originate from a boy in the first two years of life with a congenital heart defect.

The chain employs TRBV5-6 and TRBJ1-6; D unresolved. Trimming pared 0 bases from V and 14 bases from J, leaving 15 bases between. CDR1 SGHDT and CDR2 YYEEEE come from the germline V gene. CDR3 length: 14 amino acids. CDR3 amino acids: CASSLESQAGTLHF. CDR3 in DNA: TGTGCCAGCAGCTTGGAGTCCCAAGCGGGGACCCTCCACTTT. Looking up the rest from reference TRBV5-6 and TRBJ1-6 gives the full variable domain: DAGVTQSPTHLIKTRGQQVTLRCSPKSGHDTVSWYQQALGQGPQFIFQYYEEEERQRGNFPDRFSGHQFPNYSSELNVNALLLGDSALYLCASSLESQAGTLHFGNGTRLTVT.

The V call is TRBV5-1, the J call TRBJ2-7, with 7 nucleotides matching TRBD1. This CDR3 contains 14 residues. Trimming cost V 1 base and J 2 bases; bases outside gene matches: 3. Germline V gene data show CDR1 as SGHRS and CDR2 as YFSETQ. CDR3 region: CASSLNGQAYEQYF. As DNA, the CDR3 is TGCGCCAGCAGCTTGAACGGACAGGCCTACGAGCAGTACTTC.

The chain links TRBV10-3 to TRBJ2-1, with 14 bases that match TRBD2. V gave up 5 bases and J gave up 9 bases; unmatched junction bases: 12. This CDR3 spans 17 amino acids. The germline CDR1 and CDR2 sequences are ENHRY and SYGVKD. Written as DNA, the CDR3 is TGTGCCATCAGTATACACAGGACTAGCGGGAGGAGTATTGAGCAGTTCTTC. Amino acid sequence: CAISIHRTSGRSIEQFF.

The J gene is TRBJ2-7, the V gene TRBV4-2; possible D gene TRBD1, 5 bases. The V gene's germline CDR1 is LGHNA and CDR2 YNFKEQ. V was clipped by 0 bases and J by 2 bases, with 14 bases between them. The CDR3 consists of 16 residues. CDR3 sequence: CASSQDREVWPYEQYF. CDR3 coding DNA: TGTGCCAGCAGCCAAGACAGGGAAGTCTGGCCCTACGAGCAGTACTTC.

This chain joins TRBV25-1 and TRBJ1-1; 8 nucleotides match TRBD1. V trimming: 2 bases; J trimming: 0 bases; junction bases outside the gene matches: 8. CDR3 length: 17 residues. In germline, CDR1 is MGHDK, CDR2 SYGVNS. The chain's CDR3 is CASSERGTGSMNTEAFF. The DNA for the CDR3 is TGTGCCAGCAGTGAAAGGGGGACAGGCTCCATGAACACTGAAGCTTTCTTT.

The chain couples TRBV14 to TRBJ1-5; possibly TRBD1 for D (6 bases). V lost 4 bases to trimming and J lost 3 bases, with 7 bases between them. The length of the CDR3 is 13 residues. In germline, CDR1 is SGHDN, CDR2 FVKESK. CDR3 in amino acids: CASSRQDNQPQHF. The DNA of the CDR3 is TGTGCCAGCAGCCGACAGGACAATCAGCCCCAGCATTTT. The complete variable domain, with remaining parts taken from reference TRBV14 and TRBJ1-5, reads EAGVTQFPSHSVIEKGQTVTLRCDPISGHDNLYWYRRVMGKEIKFLLHFVKESKQDESGMPNNRFLAERTGGTYSTLKVQPAELEDSGVYFCASSRQDNQPQHFGDGTRLSIL.